The subject of this entry is one T cell receptor (beta chain). Its antigen is as yet unknown. The CDR3 loop spans 13 amino acids. Germline values: CDR1 ENHRY, CDR2 SYGVKD. Deletions cut 6 bases from V and 5 bases from J, with 13 bases between. This sample stems from a study of T cells after yellow fever vaccination. Study-wide results and limits: Reappearance after the booster was observed for most primary-vaccination clones (about 96% CD4, over 75% CD8).

As TCR cDNA was made by 5'RACE template switching, a universal primer site and UMIs were added. Each CDR3 protein is one row after TCRdb ran MiXCR on the 5' RACE reads. In the table there are around 350,000 distinct CDR3 sequences, roughly 6.2% of which are singletons. The rearrangement joins TRBV10-3 to TRBJ2-5, with TRBD2 as a possible D gene (6 bases). The starting material was PBMCs, obtained 5 days after the yellow fever booster vaccination. This clonotype was sampled from a man in his thirties or forties who received the YFV17D yellow fever vaccine. The CDR3 coding sequence is TGTGCCATCAGGACGGGAGTGGAGGAGACCCAGTACTTC. Amino acids: CAIRTGVEETQYF.